This T cell receptor (beta chain) was profiled in a study of CD8+ T cells in alopecia areata (dated by TCRdb to the late 2010s). About the investigation overall: The treated patients, all with moderate-to-severe alopecia areata, were enrolled in an open-label pilot trial of oral tofacitinib given at 5 to 10 mg twice daily. The study used high-throughput TCRbeta sequencing to examine T cell clonal expansion in alopecia areata, in both the C3H/HeJ mouse model and human patients. The RNA source kit depended on sample type: the PAXgene miRNA kit for fixed scalp, the miRNeasy kit for PBMCs, and the RNeasy kit for mouse skin. TCRbeta CDR3 regions were amplified by immunoSEQ multiplex PCR using 35 Vbeta forward and 13 Jbeta reverse primers. Tofacitinib-treated patients had biopsies at baseline and at 4 and 24 weeks of treatment, with a later scalp biopsy in several patients. The SALT score, which quantifies the percentage of affected scalp surface area, was used to measure disease severity in treated patients. Tofacitinib was given for 6 to 18 months, followed by 6 months of follow-up off drug to assess delayed response and recurrence. In humans, TCRbeta sequencing was performed on scalp tissue and on sorted CD4+ and CD8+ peripheral blood T cells from healthy controls and from patients with patchy or totalis/universalis alopecia areata. Clonality in the scalp was compared among normal scalp (n=4), patchy alopecia areata scalp (n=8), and alopecia totalis/universalis scalp (n=8). The research as a whole found: The treated cohort was small, with a single nonresponder, so links between baseline CD8+ expansion and response need larger studies. Compared with mice, TCR sequences shared between patients were less clear, possibly partly because of HLA diversity across the patient population. Compared with normal scalp, lesional scalp had higher clonality and more expanded CD8+ clones, particularly in alopecia totalis/universalis, a pattern that suggests antigenic drive. Many expanded lesional clones persisted in scalp and blood during tofacitinib treatment, which may partly explain relapse after stopping treatment. Tofacitinib significantly lowered scalp clonality and the number of expanded CD8+ clones among the top 100 scalp clones. Unlike mouse skin, where gammadelta T cells dominate, normal human skin contains resident alphabeta T cells that get sequenced too, which complicates analysis of the scalp TCR repertoire.

V has 5 bases trimmed and J has 3 bases trimmed; junction bases matching no gene number 10. CDR1 and CDR2, looked up from the germline V gene (reference sequence), are MNHEY and SMNVEV. CDR3 length: 15 amino acids, cysteine to phenylalanine. CDR3 DNA only is kept here, 45 bases in frame from base 1. The library was made by the immunoSEQ multiplex PCR assay. RNA was extracted from all samples and reverse transcribed into cDNA as template for TCR sequencing. SuperScript III was used for first-strand cDNA synthesis, primed with a 2:1 mix of oligo-dT and random hexamers. A synthetic immune receptor repertoire was used to assess amplification bias, and residual bias was removed computationally. As for the authors' bioinformatics: Raw reads were preprocessed to remove errors, and CDR3 was defined by IMGT conventions from the conserved cysteine to phenylalanine. Clonality was calculated as 1 minus Shannon entropy normalized by log2 of the number of productive unique TCRs. Whether each scalp clone was CD4 or CD8 was inferred by checking scalp TCRbeta sequences against the CD4 and CD8 repertoires from sorted blood. What TCRdb holds here is the immuneACCESS table cut down to in-frame rearrangements. Part of the clones is not present; checked against another copy, under half of the missing clones reflect an unresolved V gene, and the others are unexplained. Clonal size and the V and J genes are those of that table, whereas D and trimming came from the DNA. Here the sample has about 160,000 clones; about 71% occur a single time. The ten largest clones add up to roughly 0.85% of the sample.

The sample's time point label, in plain terms: about four weeks on oral tofacitinib. The treatment or condition label, read with the paper, signifies: oral pan-JAK inhibitor, 5-10 mg twice daily. Lesional scalp punch biopsies and peripheral blood were obtained from alopecia areata patients. PBMCs were separated by density centrifugation and stained for CD3, CD4 and CD8, after which CD4+ and CD8+ T cells were sorted on a FACSAria. As for this clone: Its antigen is not yet known. Base qualities are not at hand, and no much larger clone is one base apart.

The sequence was obtained from a human donor with alopecia areata. The starting material was CD4+ T cells sorted from blood, obtained at week 4, from a patient treated with tofacitinib. Here the chain combines TRBV27 and TRBJ2-7, with 7 junctional bases fitting TRBD2. CDR3 loop: CASSEGAGIFYEQYF. The DNA reads as follows: TGTGCCAGCAGTGAGGGAGCGGGGATCTTCTACGAGCAGTACTTC.